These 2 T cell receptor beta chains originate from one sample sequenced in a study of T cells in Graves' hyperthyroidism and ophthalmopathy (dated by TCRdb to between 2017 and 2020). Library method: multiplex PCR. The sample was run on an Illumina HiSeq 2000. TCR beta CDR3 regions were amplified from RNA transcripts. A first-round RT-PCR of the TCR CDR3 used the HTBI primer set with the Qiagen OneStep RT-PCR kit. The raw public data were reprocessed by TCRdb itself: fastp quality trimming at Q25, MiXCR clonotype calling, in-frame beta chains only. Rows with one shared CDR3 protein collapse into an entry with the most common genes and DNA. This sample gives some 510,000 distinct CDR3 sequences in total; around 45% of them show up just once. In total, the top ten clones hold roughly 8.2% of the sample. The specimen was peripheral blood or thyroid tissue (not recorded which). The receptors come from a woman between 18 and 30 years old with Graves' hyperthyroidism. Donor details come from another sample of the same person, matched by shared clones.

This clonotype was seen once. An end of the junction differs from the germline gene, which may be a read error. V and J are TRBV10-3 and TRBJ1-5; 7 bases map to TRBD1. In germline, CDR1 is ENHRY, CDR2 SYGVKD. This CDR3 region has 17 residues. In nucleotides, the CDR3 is TGTGCCAGCAGTCGGGCAAACAGGGGTAGCAGCAATCAGCCCCAGCATTTT. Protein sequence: CASSRANRGSSNQPQHF.

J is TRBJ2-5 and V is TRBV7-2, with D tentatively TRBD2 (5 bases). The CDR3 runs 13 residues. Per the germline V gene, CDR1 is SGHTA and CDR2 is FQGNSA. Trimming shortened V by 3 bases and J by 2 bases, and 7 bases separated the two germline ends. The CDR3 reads CASSLRVQETQYF. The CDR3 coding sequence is TGTGCCAGCAGCTTGCGGGTGCAAGAGACCCAGTACTTC.